A single T cell receptor beta chain is shown here with its context. The germline V gene encodes CDR1 SGDLS and CDR2 YYNGEE. The CDR3 is 12 amino acids. Trimming removed 4 bases at V and 9 bases at J, with 8 bases between. Sequencing was performed with immunoSEQ multiplex PCR; in TCRdb, only in-frame clones are kept and a portion is missing. This sample has about 400,000 clones; 85% to 90% occur once, and the top ten carry around 1.7%. This sample was taken from a study of blood T cell repertoires in COVID-19. This clonotype was sampled from a woman younger than 45 who had recovered from COVID-19. This chain links TRBV9 with TRBJ1-6; D may be TRBD1 (5 bases). Sequences were obtained from PBMCs or T cells enriched from blood (not recorded which). CDR3: CASSHGGSPLHF. CDR3 coding DNA: TGTGCCAGCAGCCACGGGGGTTCACCCCTCCACTTT.